This TCR beta chain was documented in a study of beta chain features in type 1 diabetes. Germline-derived CDR1 and CDR2 are SQVTM and ANQGSEA. The germline V and J ends were trimmed by 0 bases and 5 bases, with 13 bases remaining between them. The CDR3 spans 14 residues. Sequenced material consisted of expressed TCRB transcripts (all of the isolated RNA was reverse transcribed). The table came from immunoSEQ multiplex PCR; TCRdb's copy has only in-frame clones and leaves some out. The sample carries about 650,000 clones, around 12% recorded once. A remark on this clone: Its antigen remains unknown.

Whole-study results and caveats: TCRB CDR3s were moderately but significantly shorter in Type 1 diabetes patients in all four CD4+ subsets.

The chain is built from TRBV29-1 and TRBJ2-5; no clear D. The material sequenced was naive CD4+ T cells from blood. The sequence was obtained from a man aged 30-40 years with type 1 diabetes. DNA of the CDR3: TGCAGCGTTGAAGATCCTCTCGTAGAGGAGACCCAGTACTTC. Protein product: CSVEDPLVEETQYF.